The 21 T cell receptor beta chains presented below share a single source sample, sequenced in a study of T cells in pancreatic ductal adenocarcinoma (dated by TCRdb to 2017 to 2019). Selected pancreatic ductal adenocarcinoma patients had undergone surgery without neoadjuvant therapy. The receptor library was made with the immunoSEQ multiplex PCR assay. The immuneACCESS repertoire file appears here via TCRdb, limited to in-frame rearrangements. These files lack a portion of the clones; in checked studies, under half of the deficit traces to unresolved V genes, and the cause of the others is not known. The sample table holds around 94,000 clones, of which 90% to 95% were seen once. Approximately 3.1% of the sample rests with the top ten. The source material was PBMCs. The receptors stem from a human donor with pancreatic ductal adenocarcinoma.

The chain is built from TRBV5-1 and TRBJ2-7; 9 bases map to TRBD2. The trim removed 4 bases at V and 7 bases at J, leaving 12 bases unmatched. Germline loops: CDR1 SGHRS, CDR2 YFSETQ. The CDR3 is made up of 15 amino acids. DNA for the CDR3: TGCGCCAGCAGCCGGACTAGCGCAACTCAGCAAGAGCAGTACTTC. This gives the protein CASSRTSATQQEQYF.

The chain joins TRBV5-1 to TRBJ2-7; TRBD1 matches at 7 bases. After removal of 0 bases from V and 7 bases from J, the junction contained 7 bases not matched to a gene. Germline CDR1 reads SGHRS; CDR2 reads YFSETQ. The CDR3 contains 14 residues. The CDR3 reads CASSLGTGVREQYF. The CDR3 DNA sequence: TGCGCCAGCAGCTTGGGTACAGGGGTGAGGGAGCAGTACTTC.

The J gene is TRBJ2-3, the V gene TRBV2; weak D call: TRBD1 (5 bases). The germline V gene encodes CDR1 SNHLY and CDR2 FYNNEI. Trimming shortened V by 3 bases and J by 11 bases, and 15 bases separated the two germline ends. This CDR3 spans 13 amino acids. The CDR3 region has the DNA TGTGCCAGCAGTGAGCAGGGTCTAGGTGGGCAGTATTTT. It yields the protein CASSEQGLGGQYF. The full variable domain, completed using reference TRBV2 and TRBJ2-3, is EPEVTQTPSHQVTQMGQEVILRCVPISNHLYFYWYRQILGQKVEFLVSFYNNEISEKSEIFDDQFSVERPDGSNFTLKIRSTKLEDSAMYFCASSEQGLGGQYFGPGTRLTVL.

This clone was seen a few times. The chain recombines TRBV6-5 with TRBJ2-7; TRBD2 matches at 8 bases. The CDR3 is made up of 13 amino acids. Trimming cost V 6 bases and J 7 bases; bases outside gene matches: 8. Germline assignment: CDR1 MNHEY and CDR2 SVGAGI. This CDR3 is CASSRSGGGEQYF. In DNA form, the CDR3 reads TGTGCCAGCAGCCGGAGCGGGGGAGGGGAGCAGTACTTC.

The chain links TRBV28 to TRBJ1-5; maybe TRBD1 (5 bases). In germline, CDR1 is MDHEN, CDR2 SYDVKM. Trimming took 2 bases from V and 5 from J, leaving 10 bases between them. The CDR3 is made up of 14 amino acids. CDR3 residues: CASSLPREDQPQHF. For the CDR3, the DNA is TGTGCCAGCAGTTTACCCAGGGAGGATCAGCCCCAGCATTTT.

For the CDR3, the DNA is TGTGCCAGCAGCTTAATCCTAGCGGGAGGGGGCGAAGATACGCAGTATTTT. Its translation is CASSLILAGGGEDTQYF. The chain joins TRBV7-2 to TRBJ2-3, with TRBD2 matching 12 bases. From germline, CDR1 is SGHTA and CDR2 FQGNSA. V lost 2 bases, J lost 5 bases, and 8 bases stayed unmatched. This CDR3 has 17 residues.

The V call is TRBV5-6, the J call TRBJ2-3; TRBD1 aligns across 8 bases. The CDR3 is made up of 15 amino acids. Germline loops: CDR1 SGHDT, CDR2 YYEEEE. V lost 4 bases to trimming and J lost 3 bases; unmatched junction nucleotides: 7. CDR3 in amino acids: CASSPRQGWTDTQYF. The CDR3 bases are TGTGCCAGCAGCCCCAGACAGGGGTGGACAGATACGCAGTATTTT.

This clone was seen just once. V is TRBV6-1 and J is TRBJ2-7, with D possibly matching TRBD1 (6 bases). V lost 3 bases, J lost 0 bases, and 12 bases lay in between. Germline CDR1 reads MNHNS; CDR2 reads SASEGT. The CDR3 consists of 15 residues. The DNA of the CDR3 is TGTGCCAGCAGTGAGCCGGGACACAGCTCCTACGAGCAGTACTTC. Protein product: CASSEPGHSSYEQYF.

CDR3 sequence reads: CASSLYGAGVIEQFF. The DNA for the CDR3 is TGTGCCAGCAGTTTGTATGGAGCGGGAGTAATTGAGCAGTTCTTC. This chain links TRBV28 with TRBJ2-1; 8 nucleotides align to TRBD2. The germline V gene encodes CDR1 MDHEN and CDR2 SYDVKM. The CDR3 extends over 15 amino acids. V lost 3 bases, J lost 9 bases, and 10 bases stayed unmatched. Full variable domain (outside the CDR3, taken from reference TRBV28 and TRBJ2-1): DVKVTQSSRYLVKRTGEKVFLECVQDMDHENMFWYRQDPGLGLRLIYFSYDVKMKEKGDIPEGYSVSREKKERFSLILESASTNQTSMYLCASSLYGAGVIEQFFGPGTRLTVL.

This chain uses TRBV18 with TRBJ2-2; no reliable D call. CDR1 is KGHSH and CDR2 is LQKENI in the germline V gene. The CDR3 sequence is 15 residues long. Trimming stripped 6 bases from V and 0 bases from J, with 11 bases between. CDR3 in DNA: TGTGCCAGCTCCCCCGGCCGGGCGAACACCGGGGAGCTGTTTTTT. Translation gives CASSPGRANTGELFF.

The V and J genes are TRBV7-9 and TRBJ1-3; weak D call: TRBD1 (6 bases). There are 14 residues in the CDR3. In germline, CDR1 is SEHNR, CDR2 FQNEAQ (reference sequence). Trimming removed 5 bases from V and 4 bases from J, with 12 bases in between. CDR3 sequence (DNA): TGTGCCAGCAGCCACAGGGCGTCCGGAAACACCATATATTTT. Translated, it gives CASSHRASGNTIYF.

This chain joins TRBV7-8 and TRBJ2-5, with 9 bases identical to TRBD2. Germline assignment: CDR1 SGHVS and CDR2 FQNEAQ. V dropped 2 bases and J dropped 5; count of bases not matched to a gene: 6. The CDR3 has 15 amino acids. The CDR3 loop is CASSLWAGGRETQYF. The DNA of the CDR3 is TGTGCCAGCAGCTTATGGGCGGGAGGGAGGGAGACCCAGTACTTC. The variable domain in full, with the rest retrieved from reference TRBV7-8 and TRBJ2-5, is GAGVSQSPRYKVAKRGQDVALRCDPISGHVSLFWYQQALGQGPEFLTYFQNEAQLDKSGLPSDRFFAERPEGSVSTLKIQRTQQEDSAVYLCASSLWAGGRETQYFGPGTRLLVL.

The chain employs TRBV5-1 and TRBJ2-7; weak D call: TRBD2 (6 bases). V lost 1 base and J lost 4, with 15 bases in between. The CDR3 consists of 15 residues. Germline values: CDR1 SGHRS, CDR2 YFSETQ. The CDR3 region is CASSLILARGYEQYF. CDR3 sequence (DNA): TGCGCCAGCAGCTTGATCCTAGCGAGAGGGTACGAGCAGTACTTC. Looking up the rest from reference TRBV5-1 and TRBJ2-7 gives the full variable domain: KAGVTQTPRYLIKTRGQQVTLSCSPISGHRSVSWYQQTPGQGLQFLFEYFSETQRNKGNFPGRFSGRQFSNSRSEMNVSTLELGDSALYLCASSLILARGYEQYFGPGTRLTVT.

The V call is TRBV27, the J call TRBJ2-7, with 9 bases that match TRBD1. Germline V gives CDR1 MNHEY, CDR2 SMNVEV (reference sequence). This CDR3 spans 14 amino acids. J gave up 5 bases and V 5 bases, and 7 bases lay outside the gene matches. CDR3 loop: CASSGTGFQDEQYF. For the CDR3, the DNA is TGTGCCAGCAGTGGGACAGGGTTTCAGGACGAGCAGTACTTC.

This chain links TRBV4-1 with TRBJ2-1; perhaps TRBD1 as D (6 bases). The V gene lost 4 bases and the J gene lost 8 bases, with 18 bases spanning the gap. The CDR3 runs to 15 residues. Germline V CDR1 and CDR2: MGHRA, YSYEKL. The CDR3 sequence: CASSPMKGGRDEQFF. CDR3 DNA sequence: TGCGCCAGCAGCCCCATGAAAGGGGGTAGGGATGAGCAGTTCTTC.

In its sample, this clone was seen once. The genes are TRBV29-1 and TRBJ1-4; TRBD1 matches at 11 bases. This CDR3 contains 14 residues. In germline, CDR1 is SQVTM, CDR2 ANQGSEA. Unmatched junction bases numbered 3, after V lost 1 base and J lost 8 bases. The CDR3 loop reads CSVEGGQGDEKLFF. DNA of the CDR3: TGCAGCGTTGAAGGGGGACAGGGGGACGAAAAACTGTTTTTT. Based on the CDR3 plus reference TRBV29-1 and TRBJ1-4, the full variable domain is SAVISQKPSRDICQRGTSLTIQCQVDSQVTMMFWYRQQPGQSLTLIATANQGSEATYESGFVIDKFPISRPNLTFSTLTVSNMSPEDSSIYLCSVEGGQGDEKLFFGSGTQLSVL.

V usage is TRBV6-6 and J usage is TRBJ2-3; 9 bases align to TRBD2. The CDR3 has 14 residues. Per germline, CDR1 MNHNY and CDR2 SVGAGI (reference sequence). After removal of 5 bases from V and 1 base from J, the junction contained 1 base not matched to a gene. For the CDR3, the DNA is TGTGCCAGCAGTCGGACTAGCGGCACAGATACGCAGTATTTT. Encoded protein: CASSRTSGTDTQYF.

V and J are TRBV20-1 and TRBJ2-7; no firm D call. Trimming cost V 1 base and J 4 bases, with 2 bases left between them. The CDR3 has 10 residues. Germline CDR1 reads DFQATT; CDR2 reads SNEGSKA (reference sequence). CDR3 coding DNA: TGCAGTGCTAGAGCGTACGAGCAGTACTTC. Translation gives CSARAYEQYF.

The chain joins TRBV4-1 to TRBJ1-5; perhaps TRBD1 as D (5 bases). The germline gives CDR1 MGHRA, CDR2 YSYEKL. This CDR3 contains 17 residues. V shed 1 base and J shed 1 base, with 14 bases lying between them. The CDR3 is CASSQGPGKESNQPQHF. DNA of the CDR3: TGCGCCAGCAGCCAAGGCCCAGGGAAGGAGAGCAATCAGCCCCAGCATTTT.

The gene calls are TRBV19 and TRBJ1-1; TRBD1 might be the D (6 bases). The CDR3 totals 16 residues. Germline V gene lookup returns CDR1 LNHDA and CDR2 SQIVND (reference sequence). Between the trimmed V and J ends, which lost 4 bases and 5 bases, there was a span of 20 bases. DNA of the CDR3: TGTGCCAGTAGTACGCGACAGGCCTCGTACTGGACTGAAGCTTTCTTT. This sequence encodes CASSTRQASYWTEAFF.

The chain combines TRBV19 with TRBJ1-4; tentatively, D is TRBD1 (5 bases). The V gene lost 5 bases and the J gene lost 3 bases, with 13 bases spanning the gap. The CDR3 has 15 amino acids. The V gene's germline CDR1 is LNHDA and CDR2 SQIVND (reference sequence). In DNA, the CDR3 is TGTGCCAGTAGTCGGGGGGTTACGGCTAATGAAAAACTGTTTTTT. Its protein is CASSRGVTANEKLFF. Using reference TRBV19 and TRBJ1-4 for the parts outside the CDR3, the full variable domain is DGGITQSPKYLFRKEGQNVTLSCEQNLNHDAMYWYRQDPGQGLRLIYYSQIVNDFQKGDIAEGYSVSREKKESFPLTVTSAQKNPTAFYLCASSRGVTANEKLFFGSGTQLSVL.